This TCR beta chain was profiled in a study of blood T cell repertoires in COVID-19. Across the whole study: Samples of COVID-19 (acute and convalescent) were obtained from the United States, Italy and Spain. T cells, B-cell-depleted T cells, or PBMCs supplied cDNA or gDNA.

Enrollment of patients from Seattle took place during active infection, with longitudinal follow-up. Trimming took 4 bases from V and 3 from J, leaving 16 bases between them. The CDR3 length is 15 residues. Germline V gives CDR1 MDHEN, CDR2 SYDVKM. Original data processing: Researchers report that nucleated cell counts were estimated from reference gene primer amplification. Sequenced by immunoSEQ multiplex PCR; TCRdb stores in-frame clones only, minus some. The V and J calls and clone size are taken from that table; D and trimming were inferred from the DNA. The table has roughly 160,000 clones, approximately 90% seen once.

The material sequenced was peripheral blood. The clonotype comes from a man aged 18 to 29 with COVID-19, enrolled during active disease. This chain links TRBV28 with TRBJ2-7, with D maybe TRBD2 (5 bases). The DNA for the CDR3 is TGTGCCAGCAGTTCACCCGTTGAGGGAAACTACGAGCAGTACTTC. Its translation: CASSSPVEGNYEQYF.